A selection of T cell receptor beta chains follows, all from one sample in a study of OX40 agonist ivuxolimab in advanced cancers. Measured with immunoSEQ multiplex PCR; TCRdb has only the in-frame clones, and not every one. The table includes about 60,000 clones, approximately 90% detected once. The sequencing used CD4+ or CD8+ T cells sorted from blood, collected in a trial of the OX40 agonist ivuxolimab. All receptors come from an adult with an advanced solid tumor such as melanoma, head and neck, liver or kidney cancer. CDR3s include the opening cysteine and the closing phenylalanine or tryptophan. D genes are given only for firm matches. Some rows mark clone size as missing; the rest say once, few, many or name a class of expanded clone.

cdr3_nt	cdr3_aa	d_call	cdr3_length	clone_size	v_call	j_call
TGTGCCAGCAGTGGGGGGGGCAGCAATCAGCCCCAGCATTTT	CASSGGGSNQPQHF	NA	14	NA	TRBV6-1	TRBJ1-5
TGTGCCAGCAGCTCCTTGATGGGGGGAGGGGGCACTGAAGCTTTCTTT	CASSSLMGGGGTEAFF	NA	16	NA	TRBV5-4	TRBJ1-1
TGTGCCAGCAGTTACGAAGGGAGAGTCAACGAGCAGTACTTC	CASSYEGRVNEQYF	NA	14	NA	TRBV6-5	TRBJ2-7
TGTGCCAGCAGTTGGGACCGAGACGGGGTCGGGGAGCTGTTTTTT	CASSWDRDGVGELFF	NA	15	NA	TRBV6-5	TRBJ2-2
TGTGCCAGCAGCGGATCCTCCCGGGAGACCCAGTACTTC	CASSGSSRETQYF	NA	13	NA	TRBV9	TRBJ2-5
TGCAGCGTTGTTTTTACGGCAGGGGGTTTGGGAAAACTGTTTTTT	CSVVFTAGGLGKLFF	TRBD1	15	NA	TRBV29-1	TRBJ1-4
TGTGCCAGCAGCTTGGGGGGGCCGCGGCAGACCCAGTACTTC	CASSLGGPRQTQYF	NA	14	NA	TRBV7-2	TRBJ2-5
TGTGCCAGCAGTGAAATGTGGACAGGCGCTTCCTACGAGCAGTACTTC	CASSEMWTGASYEQYF	TRBD1	16	NA	TRBV6-1	TRBJ2-7
TGTGCCAGCAGTACAAACAGGGATGCTCAGCCCCAGCATTTT	CASSTNRDAQPQHF	NA	14	NA	TRBV28	TRBJ1-5
TGCAGCGTTGAGGCAAAGGAGGCAGATACGCAGTATTTT	CSVEAKEADTQYF	NA	13	NA	TRBV29-1	TRBJ2-3
TGTGCCAGCAGTCCCTCCGGGACAGGACACACTGAAGCTTTCTTT	CASSPSGTGHTEAFF	TRBD1	15	once	TRBV7-9	TRBJ1-1
TGTGCCAGCACCCGGGGGCACAATTCACCCCTCCACTTT	CASTRGHNSPLHF	NA	13	few	TRBV2	TRBJ1-6
TGCGCCAGCAGCCGGAGCGGAGGAGGCACTGAAGCTTTCTTT	CASSRSGGGTEAFF	NA	14	NA	TRBV5-1	TRBJ1-1
TGTGCCAGCAGTTTCAGGGTCGAGGGGAACTATGGCTACACCTTC	CASSFRVEGNYGYTF	NA	15	NA	TRBV27	TRBJ1-2
TGCGCCAGCAGTGAGTCTAGCGGGTCTACAGATACGCAGTATTTT	CASSESSGSTDTQYF	TRBD2	15	NA	TRBV10-1	TRBJ2-3
TGTGCCAGCAGCCCAAGGACAGGAAATGAAAAACTGTTTTTT	CASSPRTGNEKLFF	TRBD1	14	NA	TRBV7-6	TRBJ1-4
TGTGCCAGCAGTGACGGGGGGGAGCATCAGCCCCAGCATTTT	CASSDGGEHQPQHF	NA	14	few	TRBV6-1	TRBJ1-5
TGTGCCAGTAGTGGGAAATTAGGGACAGGTAAAAATGAGCAGTTCTTC	CASSGKLGTGKNEQFF	TRBD1	16	NA	TRBV19	TRBJ2-1
TGTGCCAGCAGCCCAACTACAGGGGCTGGGGGAGAGACCCAGTACTTC	CASSPTTGAGGETQYF	TRBD1	16	NA	TRBV7-2	TRBJ2-5
TGTGCCAGCAGTACGGACAGGAATAACTATGGCTACACCTTC	CASSTDRNNYGYTF	TRBD1	14	NA	TRBV6-6	TRBJ1-2
TGTGCCAGCAGCGTAGAGGGACAGGGTACAGATACGCAGTATTTT	CASSVEGQGTDTQYF	TRBD1	15	NA	TRBV9	TRBJ2-3
TGTGCCTGGACCCCCCCGGCAGGGATATATTCACCCCTCCACTTT	CAWTPPAGIYSPLHF	NA	15	NA	TRBV30	TRBJ1-6
TGTGCCAGCAGTTCGGGACAGAACACTGAAGCTTTCTTT	CASSSGQNTEAFF	NA	13	NA	TRBV28	TRBJ1-1
TGCGCCAGCAGCTTGCGGAGGAGCGGGAGGGCCACTGAGCAGTTCTTC	CASSLRRSGRATEQFF	TRBD2	16	NA	TRBV5-1	TRBJ2-1
TGTGCCAGCACCGAGTTAGGGGCAGATACGCAGTATTTT	CASTELGADTQYF	NA	13	NA	TRBV27	TRBJ2-3
TGTGCCAGCAGTTTAAGCGGGGGGGAGAACAATGAGCAGTTCTTC	CASSLSGGENNEQFF	TRBD2	15	few	TRBV28	TRBJ2-1
TGTGCCGCTAGTTCAGATCCAAACACTGAAGCTTTCTTT	CAASSDPNTEAFF	NA	13	NA	TRBV10-3	TRBJ1-1
TGTGCCAGCAGTCGCGGACTAGCGGAGAACGATGAGCAGTTCTTC	CASSRGLAENDEQFF	TRBD2	15	NA	TRBV7-8	TRBJ2-1